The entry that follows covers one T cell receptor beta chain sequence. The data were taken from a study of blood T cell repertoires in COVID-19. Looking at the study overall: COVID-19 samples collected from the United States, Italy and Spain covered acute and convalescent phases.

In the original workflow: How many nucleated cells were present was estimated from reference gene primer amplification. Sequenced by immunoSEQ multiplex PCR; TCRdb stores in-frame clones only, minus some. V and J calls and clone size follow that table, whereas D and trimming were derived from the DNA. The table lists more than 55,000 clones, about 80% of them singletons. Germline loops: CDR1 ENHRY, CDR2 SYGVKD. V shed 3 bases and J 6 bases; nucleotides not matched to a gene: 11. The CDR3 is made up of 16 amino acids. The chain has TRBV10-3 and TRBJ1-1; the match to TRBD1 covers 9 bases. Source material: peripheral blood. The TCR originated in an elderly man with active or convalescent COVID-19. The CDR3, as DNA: TGTGCCATCAGTGAAGTTTCATGGGGACAGGGATCTGAAGCTTTCTTT. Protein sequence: CAISEVSWGQGSEAFF.